Below are 20 T cell receptor beta chains sequenced from a single sample in a study of cytomegalovirus exposure and HLA in healthy donors. The PCR ran on 60 Vbeta and 13 Jbeta primers. Some clones are missing from TCRdb's copy, which holds only in-frame ones; the method was immunoSEQ multiplex PCR. The data contain under 140,000 clones, approximately 80% of them singletons. Material for sequencing was PBMCs. These receptors all come from an older woman in good health and CMV-seropositive.

The rearrangement links TRBV6-1 to TRBJ1-2, with 10 bases identical to TRBD1. The germline V gene encodes CDR1 MNHNS and CDR2 SASEGT. The CDR3 is 14 residues long. Trimming at V came to 8 bases and at J to 5 bases, leaving 8 bases not matched to a gene. CDR3 in DNA: TGTGCCAGCTTCATCCCGGGACAGGGGTATGGCTACACCTTC. Its translation is CASFIPGQGYGYTF.

This clone was seen a handful of times. This chain connects TRBV6-5 to TRBJ2-5; 12 positions match TRBD2. V shed 4 bases, J shed 9 bases, and the junction held 3 bases outside the gene matches. The CDR3 runs 13 residues. Germline-derived CDR1 and CDR2 are MNHEY and SVGAGI. The CDR3 protein is CASSSGLAGSQYF. DNA of the CDR3: TGTGCCAGCAGTTCGGGACTAGCGGGCTCCCAGTACTTC.

CDR3 region: CAWSQQANYGYTF. The CDR3 bases are TGTGCCTGGAGCCAACAGGCTAACTATGGCTACACCTTC. The rearrangement joins TRBV30 to TRBJ1-2, with TRBD1 as a possible D gene (5 bases). Deletions cut 3 bases from V and 0 bases from J, with 8 bases between. CDR1 is GTSNPN and CDR2 is SVGIG in the germline V gene (reference sequence). The CDR3 has 13 residues.

In its sample, this clone was seen once. CDR3 region: CASRRRLGGDTQYF. CDR3 bases: TGTGCCAGCCGACGACGACTAGGCGGGGATACGCAGTATTTT. The genes are TRBV27 and TRBJ2-3, with a tentative D call TRBD2 (6 bases). The CDR3 is made up of 14 amino acids. Germline CDR1 and CDR2: MNHEY and SMNVEV (reference sequence). Trimming pared 8 bases from V and 6 bases from J, leaving 18 bases between.

The rearrangement joins TRBV5-8 to TRBJ2-1, with 7 bases identical to TRBD1. The CDR3 covers 16 residues. The V and J ends lost 0 bases and 4 bases, in that order; junction bases with no gene match: 7. Germline V CDR1 and CDR2: SGHTS, YDEGEE. DNA of the CDR3: TGTGCCAGCAGCTTGGAACTCACAGGGGATTACAATGAGCAGTTCTTC. Translating gives CASSLELTGDYNEQFF.

This clone occurred a few times. This chain connects TRBV18 to TRBJ1-3, with 7 bases aligning to TRBD1. This CDR3 comprises 18 residues. V was pared by 1 base and J by 0 bases, with 9 bases of the junction left unmatched. Looked up from germline, CDR1 is KGHSH and CDR2 is LQKENI. The CDR3 protein is CASSPLPGQKLSGNTIYF. In DNA, the CDR3 is TGTGCCAGCTCACCACTTCCGGGACAGAAGCTCTCTGGAAACACCATATATTTT.

V and J are TRBV29-1 and TRBJ1-1; 11 bases match TRBD1. V dropped 2 bases and J dropped 3; count of bases not matched to a gene: 8. The germline V gene has CDR1 SQVTM and CDR2 ANQGSEA. The CDR3 covers 16 residues. The CDR3 DNA reads as TGCAGCGTTGAAAGACGGACAGGGGGCTTCGACACTGAAGCTTTCTTT. This gives the protein CSVERRTGGFDTEAFF.

J is TRBJ2-7 and V is TRBV13, with D possibly matching TRBD1 (6 bases). The CDR3 totals 13 residues. CDR1 is PRHDT and CDR2 is FYEKMQ in the germline V gene (reference sequence). V was trimmed by 5 bases and J by 2 bases, leaving 10 bases between them. The CDR3 coding sequence is TGTGCCAGCAGCCCGGACAGTACCTACGAGCAGTACTTC. It specifies CASSPDSTYEQYF.

The chain links TRBV2 to TRBJ2-7; 7 bases are shared with TRBD2. The CDR3 length is 14 residues. V was pared by 4 bases and J by 3 bases, with 6 bases of the junction left unmatched. The germline CDR1 and CDR2 sequences are SNHLY and FYNNEI. The CDR3: CASSGGGRLYEQYF. For the CDR3, the DNA is TGTGCCAGCAGTGGAGGCGGGAGACTCTACGAGCAGTACTTC.

The chain has TRBV11-3 and TRBJ2-1; TRBD2 agrees at 10 bases. Trimming removed 1 base from V and 4 bases from J; junction bases left unmatched: 4. CDR1 is SGHNT and CDR2 is YENEEA in the germline V gene. CDR3 length equals 16 residues. This CDR3 is CASSLGVAGGYNEQFF. DNA of the CDR3: TGTGCCAGCAGCTTAGGGGTAGCGGGGGGATACAATGAGCAGTTCTTC.

The V and J genes are TRBV10-3 and TRBJ1-1; 7 bases map to TRBD1. The length of the CDR3 is 16 residues. In germline, CDR1 is ENHRY, CDR2 SYGVKD. The trim removed 1 base at V and 3 bases at J, leaving 8 bases unmatched. CDR3 nucleotides: TGTGCCATCAGTGAGTTTGTTCAGGGGGAAGACACTGAAGCTTTCTTT. Its protein product is CAISEFVQGEDTEAFF.

The gene calls are TRBV27 and TRBJ2-1; the D gene is possibly TRBD2 (6 bases). With 2 bases removed from V and 2 bases from J, the gap between germline ends came to 10 bases. Germline CDR1 MNHEY, CDR2 SMNVEV (reference sequence). CDR3 size: 15 residues. The CDR3 DNA reads TGTGCCAGCAGTTTAGAGCGGGTCCCCTACAATGAGCAGTTCTTC. Protein product: CASSLERVPYNEQFF.

The chain uses TRBV5-1 and TRBJ2-7; D is undetermined. CDR3 size: 11 residues. The germline V gene encodes CDR1 SGHRS and CDR2 YFSETQ. V gave up 3 bases and J gave up 2 bases, with 3 bases separating them. CDR3 residues: CASSSAYEQYF. The CDR3 coding sequence is TGCGCCAGCAGCTCGGCCTACGAGCAGTACTTC. The full variable domain, in which reference TRBV5-1 and TRBJ2-7 provide the parts outside the CDR3, is KAGVTQTPRYLIKTRGQQVTLSCSPISGHRSVSWYQQTPGQGLQFLFEYFSETQRNKGNFPGRFSGRQFSNSRSEMNVSTLELGDSALYLCASSSAYEQYFGPGTRLTVT.

At least ten counts were recorded for this clone. The CDR3 region is CASKPGQGWDTEAFF. The DNA of the CDR3 is TGTGCCAGTAAGCCGGGACAGGGATGGGACACTGAAGCTTTCTTT. The rearrangement joins TRBV19 to TRBJ1-1; 9 bases match TRBD1. V lost 7 bases, J lost 3 bases, and 9 bases stayed unmatched. CDR3 size: 15 residues. Germline V gene data show CDR1 as LNHDA and CDR2 as SQIVND (reference sequence).

The rearrangement uses TRBV28 and TRBJ1-1; D call uncertain. The V end lost 3 bases, the J end lost 10 bases, and 9 bases lay between the germline ends. The CDR3 spans 11 residues. The germline gives CDR1 MDHEN, CDR2 SYDVKM. CDR3 residues: CASSLGRLAFF. CDR3 sequence (DNA): TGTGCCAGCAGTTTGGGGAGGCTAGCTTTCTTT.

To note about this clone: The junction departs from the called germline gene at one end, perhaps through a read error. The CDR3, as DNA: TGTGCCAGCAGCCCAACGGGCAGGGGTGAATCTTTCTTT. It yields the protein CASSPTGRGESFF. The chain combines TRBV7-2 with TRBJ1-1; perhaps TRBD1 as D (6 bases). Looked up from germline, CDR1 is SGHTA and CDR2 is FQGNSA. This CDR3 is built from 13 residues. Based on the CDR3 plus reference TRBV7-2 and TRBJ1-1, the full variable domain is GAGVSQSPSNKVTEKGKDVELRCDPISGHTALYWYRQSLGQGLEFLIYFQGNSAPDKSGLPSDRFSAERTGGSVSTLTIQRTQQEDSAVYLCASSPTGRGESFFGQGTRLTVV.

This chain joins TRBV18 and TRBJ2-7; D is undetermined. The CDR3 covers 13 residues. The ends were cut back, 0 bases at V and 2 bases at J, with 5 bases in the middle. Germline lookup yields CDR1 KGHSH and CDR2 LQKENI. Here the CDR3 DNA reads TGTGCCAGCTCACCACCGTCTACCTACGAGCAGTACTTC. This encodes CASSPPSTYEQYF.

The chain is built from TRBV5-4 and TRBJ2-7; D might be TRBD1 (6 bases). The germline CDR1 and CDR2 sequences are SGHNT and YYREEE (reference sequence). The CDR3 is 17 amino acids. The V gene lost 7 bases and the J gene lost 2 bases, with 25 bases spanning the gap. The CDR3, as DNA: TGTGCCAGCGCGCAGCAGGGGCCATGGCCCCCGACCTACGAGCAGTACTTC. Protein sequence: CASAQQGPWPPTYEQYF.

The chain employs TRBV7-9 and TRBJ2-4; maybe TRBD1 (6 bases). The CDR3 is 13 amino acids. The ends were cut back, 6 bases at V and 5 bases at J, with 11 bases in the middle. Germline V gives CDR1 SEHNR, CDR2 FQNEAQ (reference sequence). CDR3 nucleotide sequence: TGTGCCAGCAGTCCTTGGACAGAAAACATTCAGTACTTC. It specifies CASSPWTENIQYF.

The genes are TRBV6-5 and TRBJ2-5; 10 bases map to TRBD1. In germline, CDR1 is MNHEY, CDR2 SVGAGI. Unmatched junction bases numbered 7, after V lost 2 bases and J lost 4 bases. This CDR3 region has 16 residues. CDR3 sequence: CASSYLRTGGGETQYF. CDR3 DNA: TGTGCCAGCAGTTACCTAAGGACAGGGGGGGGAGAGACCCAGTACTTC.